The sequence of this TCR beta chain was determined in a study of blood T cell repertoires in COVID-19. Authors' analysis steps: Amplification from reference gene primers served as the basis for estimated nucleated cell counts. Assay: immunoSEQ multiplex PCR; the TCRdb copy retains only in-frame clones and omits some. V and J calls plus clone size are reproduced from that table; the DNA served to infer D and trimming. The table shows 340,000 or so clones, with about 86% occurring only once. Germline CDR1 is SQVTM and CDR2 is ANQGSEA. Unmatched junction bases numbered 5, after V lost 7 bases and J lost 4 bases. The CDR3 consists of 14 residues. This clone is a singleton in its sample.

The chain has TRBV29-1 and TRBJ2-5; 14 bases are a match to TRBD2. The TCR sequence derives from a woman in her thirties or forties with acute COVID-19. What was sequenced was PBMCs or T cells enriched from blood (not recorded which). CDR3 residues: CSAGGTSGGETQYF. The CDR3 coding sequence is TGCAGCGCCGGGGGGACTAGCGGGGGAGAGACCCAGTACTTC.